Listed below are T cell receptor beta chains from one sample, sequenced in a study of blood T cell repertoires in COVID-19. The repertoire was sequenced with immunoSEQ multiplex PCR; TCRdb's copy has only in-frame clones and lacks some. The data hold 250,000 to 350,000 clones, with 70% to 90% observed a single time. Sequenced sample: peripheral blood. Source of these receptors: a human donor with COVID-19, enrolled during active disease. The donor label of this sample is uncertain. Each CDR3 is given with its conserved first and last residue.

v_call	cdr3_aa
TRBV7-2	CASSSGTSGGTDTQYF
TRBV19	CASSIAPGSTGELFF
TRBV28	CASSRDSGGANVLTF
TRBV5-1	CASSRDTSYEQYF
TRBV7-9	CASSLGPGTTQPQHF
TRBV5-1	CASSATQGAGEKLFF
TRBV6-5	CATSLDRYNSPLHF
TRBV6-2/TRBV6-3	CASSSESSGGWYGYTF
TRBV24-1	CATRDTGQITDTQYF
TRBV19	CASRFDRGGNQPQHF
TRBV5-1	CASSVGTASSGNTIYF
TRBV28	CASSLAGTGEPEAFF
TRBV4-1	CASSQEGSVAGESYEQYF
TRBV9	CASSVGPLGAVNYGYTF
TRBV18	CASSPTLAGDTGELFF
TRBV7-9	CASSLSASLNTEAFF